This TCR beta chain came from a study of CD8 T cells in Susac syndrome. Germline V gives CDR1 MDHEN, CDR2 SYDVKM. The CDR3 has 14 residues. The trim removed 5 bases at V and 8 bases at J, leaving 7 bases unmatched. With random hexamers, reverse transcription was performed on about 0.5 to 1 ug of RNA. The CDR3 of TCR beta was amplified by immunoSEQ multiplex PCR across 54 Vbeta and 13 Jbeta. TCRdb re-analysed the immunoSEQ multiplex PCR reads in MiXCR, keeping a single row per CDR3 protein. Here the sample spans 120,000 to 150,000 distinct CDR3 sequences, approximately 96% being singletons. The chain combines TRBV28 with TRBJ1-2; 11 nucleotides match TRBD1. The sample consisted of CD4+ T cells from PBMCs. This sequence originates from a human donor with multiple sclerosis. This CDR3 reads CASSPWTGGKGYTF. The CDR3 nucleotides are TGTGCCAGCAGTCCATGGACAGGGGGCAAAGGCTACACCTTC.